This section outlines one TCR beta chain sequence together with its context. The antigen remains undetermined. Documented treatment: some 20 received Ad26.COV2.S at low or high dose, single or two shots; 5 received placebo; per-sample allocation not given. Sample collection was performed on day 63 after the first vaccine or placebo injection. The data were obtained in a study of Ad26.COV2.S vaccination and SARS-CoV-2 variants. As for the study in general: Donor was in the COV1001 Ad26.COV2.S trial arm. The study gave Ad26.COV2.S intramuscularly, once or twice 56 days apart.

Study results and caveats: Measurement of non-spike TCR breadth gave similar results in vaccine and placebo recipients. The placebo group had lower spike-specific TCR breadth than the vaccine recipients did.

Measured with immunoSEQ multiplex PCR; TCRdb has only the in-frame clones, and not every one. The data show roughly 270,000 clones, with 87% seen just once and about 3.5% held by the top ten. The TCR originated in a person between 18 and 65 years old who received the Ad26.COV2.S COVID-19 vaccine or a placebo. Source: peripheral blood, taken in a trial of Ad26.COV2.S vaccine versus placebo.

This CDR3 is CASSGLGPPEVYGYTF. DNA for the CDR3: TGTGCCAGCAGTGGCCTAGGTCCCCCGGAGGTGTATGGCTACACCTTC. The chain combines TRBV6-6 with TRBJ1-2, with no clear D. The V and J ends lost 5 bases and 5 bases respectively, with 21 bases between them. Germline CDR1 reads MNHNY; CDR2 reads SVGAGI (reference sequence). The CDR3 totals 16 residues.